Reported below is one T cell receptor beta chain. TRB was amplified from 250 ng of peripheral blood genomic DNA per sample. CDR3 length: 16 amino acids. The germline gives CDR1 SGHVS, CDR2 FNYEAQ. Multiplex touch-down PCR amplified TRB using TRB-A and TRB-B pools in one tube. TCRdb re-called the multiplex PCR reads; one entry per CDR3 protein, DNA not given. The sample has thousands of distinct CDR3 sequences. The data derive from a study of T cell clusters in autoimmune cytopenias. Another study also made use of these data, one on T cell repertoires in aging, cancer and after chemotherapy.

This TCR came from a human donor in good health. The sequenced material came from peripheral blood. The chain is built from TRBV7-6 and TRBJ1-6. CDR3 in amino acids: CASSLAGNTANSPLHF.